The entry below gives a single T cell receptor (beta chain) sequence along with its context. Its antigen target is currently unknown. The record has no base qualities; no much larger clone is one base away. The germline V gene (reference sequence) sets CDR1 to SGHNT and CDR2 to YYREEE. Reading from cysteine to phenylalanine, the CDR3 counts 15 amino acids. The entry retains the CDR3 DNA only, 45 bases that are in frame from base 1. V loses 1 base, J loses 2 bases, and the germline ends lie 10 bases apart. Collaborating institutions collected whole blood in K2EDTA tubes following their own protocols. For TCRbeta analysis, collaborators shipped samples in one of three forms: frozen whole blood, isolated PBMCs, or DNA extracted from either of those sample types. TCRbeta CDR3 regions were amplified from genomic DNA by means of the immunoSEQ Assay, a bias-controlled multiplex PCR. Per the authors' processing: The number of nucleated cells in each sample was estimated from the amplification of reference gene primers within the assay. To quantify the absolute abundance of each unique TCRbeta CDR3 rearrangement, sequence reads were collapsed and filtered. For each sample, productive Simpson clonality was calculated as the square root of Simpson's diversity index over productive rearrangements. As stored in TCRdb, this immuneACCESS dataset retains in-frame rearrangements with V and J assigned. A fraction of the clones does not appear; measured against another copy, unresolved V genes explain less than half of the discrepancy, and the remainder lacks a known reason. That table supplies the V and J calls and clone size; D and trimming were determined from the DNA. The sample table lists 300,000 to 400,000 clones, roughly 91% of them with a count of one. 1% of the sample belongs to the ten largest clones.

This sample is drawn from a study of blood T cell repertoires in COVID-19 (dated by TCRdb to the early 2020s). Context from the whole study: The collaborator samples originated in the United States, Italy and Spain and spanned the acute and convalescent phases of COVID-19. The material from the prospective study consisted of cDNA or gDNA derived from T cells, B-cell-depleted T cells, or PBMCs. Deeply sampled blood TCRbeta repertoires from subjects exposed to, actively infected with, or recovered from COVID-19 were included in the dataset. The sample metadata nearly always contained a de-identified subject ID, COVID-19 status, age in years and sex. The samples were drawn from the first 160 participants of the ongoing ImmuneRACE study and from over a thousand subjects provided by 6 global collaborators. Where available, HLA class I and class II types were taken from metadata supplied by the sample provider and were not determined by assay-based typing. A freely available public database, intended as a resource for researchers studying the immune response to SARS-CoV-2, is where the repertoires were released.

Summary of the overall study and its limitations: The amount of clinical and demographic metadata varied by source and participant and was provided uncurated.

The sample consisted of peripheral blood. The sequence is built from TRBV5-4 and TRBJ2-1; TRBD2 might be the D gene, on 5 matching bases. This receptor was identified in a man between 45 and 60 years old with active or convalescent COVID-19. CDR3 protein: CASSLPTSPYNEQFF. The sequence in DNA is TGTGCCAGCAGCTTGCCTACTAGTCCCTACAATGAGCAGTTCTTC.